Listed below are T cell receptor beta chains from one sample, sequenced in a study of CD8+ T cells in alopecia areata. Using immunoSEQ multiplex PCR, the repertoire was profiled, and TCRdb retains in-frame clones only, with some absent. The table shows 180,000 or so clones, with 50% to 70% occurring only once. The material sequenced was CD4+ T cells sorted from blood, taken at week 0. All receptors derive from a human donor with alopecia areata. CDR3s include the opening cysteine and the closing phenylalanine or tryptophan. D genes are given only for firm matches. Clone sizes are given selectively: once, few, many, or a class where the clone is expanded.

j_call | clone_size | d_call | v_call | cdr3_aa | cdr3_nt
TRBJ2-7 | NA | NA | TRBV27 | CASSPDRFRAYEQYF | TGTGCCAGCAGTCCCGACAGGTTTCGGGCCTACGAGCAGTACTTC
TRBJ2-7 | NA | NA | TRBV21-1 | CASSTGDQPYEQYF | TGTGCCAGCAGCACTGGGGACCAGCCCTACGAGCAGTACTTC
TRBJ2-2 | NA | NA | TRBV30 | CAWSVLRITGELFF | TGTGCCTGGAGTGTACTTCGCATCACCGGGGAGCTGTTTTTT
TRBJ2-7 | few | NA | TRBV10-3 | CAIRGEQYYEQYF | TGTGCCATCAGGGGGGAACAGTACTACGAGCAGTACTTC
TRBJ1-1 | few | NA | TRBV29-1 | CSVMILGGTEAFF | TGCAGCGTTATGATCTTGGGTGGCACTGAAGCTTTCTTT
TRBJ1-5 | NA | NA | TRBV10-3 | CAISDTGVQGQPQHF | TGTGCCATCAGTGATACCGGGGTCCAAGGGCAGCCCCAGCATTTT
TRBJ1-1 | NA | NA | TRBV20-1 | CSAGENTEAFF | TGCAGTGCTGGGGAAAACACTGAAGCTTTCTTT
TRBJ2-3 | once | NA | TRBV23-1 | CASTQGLSTDTQYF | TGCGCCAGCACCCAGGGACTGAGCACAGATACGCAGTATTTT
TRBJ1-1 | NA | TRBD1 | TRBV11-3 | CASNGQGSSEAFF | TGTGCCAGCAACGGACAGGGGAGCTCTGAAGCTTTCTTT
TRBJ2-7 | NA | NA | TRBV6-6 | CASSYDQRSFLYF | TGTGCCAGCAGTTACGACCAGCGGTCGTTCCTGTACTTC
TRBJ2-4 | NA | NA | TRBV29-1 | CSVIRPPGEDKNIQYF | TGCAGCGTCATAAGGCCACCGGGGGAGGACAAAAACATTCAGTACTTC
TRBJ2-7 | few | NA | TRBV27 | CASSPARSQGYEQYF | TGTGCCAGCAGTCCCGCGAGGTCCCAGGGTTACGAGCAGTACTTC
TRBJ1-5 | few | NA | TRBV29-1 | CSVGGAQNQPQHF | TGCAGCGTTGGTGGGGCCCAAAATCAGCCCCAGCATTTT
TRBJ2-3 | NA | NA | TRBV29-1 | CSTDSYTDTQYF | TGCAGCACTGACAGTTACACAGATACGCAGTATTTT
TRBJ2-1 | many | TRBD2 | TRBV7-2 | CASSSRLAGAGNNEQFF | TGTGCCAGCAGCTCCCGACTAGCGGGGGCCGGAAACAATGAGCAGTTCTTC